This T cell receptor (beta chain) stems from a study of T-cell memory formation after mild COVID-19. Study observations and caveats: Mostly located in CM and EM were contracting CD4+ clones, with contracting CD8+ clones located in EMRA. Clones shrinking from day 15 to 85 showed even CD4/CD8 mixes; later expanders tilted CD4+. The study detected some responding clones in pre-infection memory, suggesting cross-reactive memory joined.

5'RACE with constant-segment primers built TCRalpha and TCRbeta cDNA libraries with UMIs. One entry per CDR3 protein results from TCRdb running MiXCR on the 5' RACE reads. Among 350,000 or so distinct CDR3 sequences listed, 10% to 15% were seen once. The CDR3 runs 15 residues. V dropped 2 bases and J dropped 6 bases, with 16 bases sitting between them. Germline V gene sequence: CDR1 MGHRA, CDR2 YSYEKL. Turning to this clonotype: Its antigen is not known.

The clonotype comes from a young man who had mild COVID-19 (a few samples of this study predate the infection). Cell type and time point are not known. Material for sequencing was PBMCs or a T cell subset sorted from them (not recorded which). The chain links TRBV4-1 to TRBJ1-2, with a tentative D call TRBD1 (5 bases). The CDR3 loop reads CASSQQQAPRDGYTF. The CDR3 region has the DNA TGCGCCAGCAGCCAACAACAGGCCCCAAGAGATGGCTACACCTTC.